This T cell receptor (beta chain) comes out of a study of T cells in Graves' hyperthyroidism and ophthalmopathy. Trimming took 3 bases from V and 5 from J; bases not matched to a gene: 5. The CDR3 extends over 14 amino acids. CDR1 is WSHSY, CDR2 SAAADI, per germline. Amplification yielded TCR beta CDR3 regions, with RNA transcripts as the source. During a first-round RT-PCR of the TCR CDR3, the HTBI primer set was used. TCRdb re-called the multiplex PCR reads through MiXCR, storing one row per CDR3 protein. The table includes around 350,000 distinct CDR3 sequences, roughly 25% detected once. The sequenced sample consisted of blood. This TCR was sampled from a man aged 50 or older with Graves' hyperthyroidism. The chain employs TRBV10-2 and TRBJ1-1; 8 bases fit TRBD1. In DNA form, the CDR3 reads TGCGCCAGCAGTGACAGGGGGCGGGAAACTGAAGCTTTCTTT. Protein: CASSDRGRETEAFF.